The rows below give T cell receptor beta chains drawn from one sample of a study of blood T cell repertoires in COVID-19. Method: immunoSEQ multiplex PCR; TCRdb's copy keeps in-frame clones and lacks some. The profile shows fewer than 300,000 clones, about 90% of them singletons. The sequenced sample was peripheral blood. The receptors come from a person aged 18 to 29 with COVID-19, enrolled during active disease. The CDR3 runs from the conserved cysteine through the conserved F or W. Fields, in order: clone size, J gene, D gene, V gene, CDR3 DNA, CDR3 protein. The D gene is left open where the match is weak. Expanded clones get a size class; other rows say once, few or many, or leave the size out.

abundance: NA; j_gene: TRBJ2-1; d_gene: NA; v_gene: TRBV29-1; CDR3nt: TGCAGCGCCCGCCCAGGGTTTTTTGACAATGAGCAGTTCTTC; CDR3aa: CSARPGFFDNEQFF
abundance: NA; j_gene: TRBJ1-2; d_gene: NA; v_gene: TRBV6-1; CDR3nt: TGTGCCAGCAGTGAGACACCAACTAACTATGGCTACACCTTC; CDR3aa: CASSETPTNYGYTF
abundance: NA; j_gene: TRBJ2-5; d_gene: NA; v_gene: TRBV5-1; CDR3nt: TGCGCCAGCAGCTTGGTCGGGGTTGGGCTGGAGACCCAGTACTTC; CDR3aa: CASSLVGVGLETQYF
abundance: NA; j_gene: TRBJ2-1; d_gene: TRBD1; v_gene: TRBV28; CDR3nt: TGTGCCAGCAGAAAACTCAGACAGGGGGTGAATTCCGGGACTATGGGCAATGAGCAGTTCTTC; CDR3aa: CASRKLRQGVNSGTMGNEQFF
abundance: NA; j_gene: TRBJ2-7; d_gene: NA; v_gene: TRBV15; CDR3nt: TGTGCCACCAGCAGAGTAGAGGGCGGATCCTACGAGCAGTACTTC; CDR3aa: CATSRVEGGSYEQYF
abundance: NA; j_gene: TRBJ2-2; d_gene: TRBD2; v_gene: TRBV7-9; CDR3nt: TGTGCCAGCAGCTCCGGGACTAGTCTATCCGGGGAGCTGTTTTTT; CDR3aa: CASSSGTSLSGELFF
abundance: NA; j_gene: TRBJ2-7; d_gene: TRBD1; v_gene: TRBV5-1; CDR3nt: TGCGCCAGCGCCTCCGGGACAGGGACTTATATCGAGCAGTACTTC; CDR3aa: CASASGTGTYIEQYF
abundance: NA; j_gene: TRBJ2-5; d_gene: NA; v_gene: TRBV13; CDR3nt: TGTGCCAGCAGCCCCCAAGGGAGGAGGGAGACCCAGTACTTC; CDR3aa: CASSPQGRRETQYF
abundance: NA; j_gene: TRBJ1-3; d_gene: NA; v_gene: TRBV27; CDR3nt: TGTGCCAGCAGTGCGGACAGAGTCTCTGGAAACACCATATATTTT; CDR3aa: CASSADRVSGNTIYF
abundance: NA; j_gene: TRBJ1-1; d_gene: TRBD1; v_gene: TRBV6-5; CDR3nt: TGTGCCAGCAGTTGGGGACAGCTCACTGAAGCTTTCTTT; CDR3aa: CASSWGQLTEAFF
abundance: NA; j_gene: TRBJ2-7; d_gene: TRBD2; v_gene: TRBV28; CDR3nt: TGTGCCAGCAGTCCCGGACTAGCGGGAGCCTCCTACGAGCAGTACTTC; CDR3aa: CASSPGLAGASYEQYF
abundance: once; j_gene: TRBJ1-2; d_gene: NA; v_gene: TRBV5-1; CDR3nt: TGCGCCAGCAGGTTGGCAGGGGCAAATGGCTACACCTTC; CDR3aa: CASRLAGANGYTF
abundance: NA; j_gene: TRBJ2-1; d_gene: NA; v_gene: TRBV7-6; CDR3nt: TGTGCCAGCAGCTTAGTCGTGCGGCCCTCCTACAATGAGCAGTTCTTC; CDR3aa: CASSLVVRPSYNEQFF
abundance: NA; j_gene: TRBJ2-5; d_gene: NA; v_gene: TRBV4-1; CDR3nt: TGCGCCAGTGGTTCCGCGTTTCAAGAGACCCAGTACTTC; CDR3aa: CASGSAFQETQYF
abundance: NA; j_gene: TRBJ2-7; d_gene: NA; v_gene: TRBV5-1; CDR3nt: TGCGCCAGCGGTGACCCTGGGTCTTCAGGGGAGCAGTACTTC; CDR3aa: CASGDPGSSGEQYF
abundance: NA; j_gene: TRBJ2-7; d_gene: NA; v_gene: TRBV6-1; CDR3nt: TGTGCCAGCAGTGATATGGCTAGCAAGTACGAGCAGTACTTC; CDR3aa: CASSDMASKYEQYF
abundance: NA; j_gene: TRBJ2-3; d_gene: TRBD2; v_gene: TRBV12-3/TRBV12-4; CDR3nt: TGTGCCACCCGACTAGCGGGAACAGATACGCAGTATTTT; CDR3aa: CATRLAGTDTQYF
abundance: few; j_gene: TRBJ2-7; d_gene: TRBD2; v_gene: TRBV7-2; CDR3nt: TGTGCCAGCAGCTTAGCGGGAGGGTCTTGGGAGCAGTACTTC; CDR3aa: CASSLAGGSWEQYF
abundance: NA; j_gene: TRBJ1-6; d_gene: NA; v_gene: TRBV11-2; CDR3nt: TGTGCCAGCAGCACCCAGGGGAGTTCACCCCTCCACTTT; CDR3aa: CASSTQGSSPLHF
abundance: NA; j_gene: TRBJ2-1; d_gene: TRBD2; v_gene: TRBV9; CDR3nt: TGTGCCAGCAGCGCGGGGACTAGCGGGAGGCCCGGGGGGGAGTACAATGAGCAGTTCTTC; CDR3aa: CASSAGTSGRPGGEYNEQFF
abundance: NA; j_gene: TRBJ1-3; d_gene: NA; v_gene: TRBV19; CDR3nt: TGTGCCAGTATCCACCGGGACACTGGAAACACCATATATTTT; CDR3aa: CASIHRDTGNTIYF
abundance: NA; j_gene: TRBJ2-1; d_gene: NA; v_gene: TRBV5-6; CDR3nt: TGTGCCAGCAGCTTGGGTTCCCTCCTCAATGAGCAGTTCTTC; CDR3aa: CASSLGSLLNEQFF
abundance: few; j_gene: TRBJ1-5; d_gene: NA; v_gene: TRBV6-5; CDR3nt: TGTGCCAGCAGGCCCGGACAGTGGAATCAGCCCCAGCATTTT; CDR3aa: CASRPGQWNQPQHF
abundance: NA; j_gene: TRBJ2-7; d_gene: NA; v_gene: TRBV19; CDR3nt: TGTGCCAGTAGTATAGGAACCGAGGTGGGCTCCTACGAGCAGTACTTC; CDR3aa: CASSIGTEVGSYEQYF
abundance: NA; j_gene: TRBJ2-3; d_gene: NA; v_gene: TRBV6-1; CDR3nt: TGTGCCAGCAGTGAGGCCCGGGGCACAGATACGCAGTATTTT; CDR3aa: CASSEARGTDTQYF
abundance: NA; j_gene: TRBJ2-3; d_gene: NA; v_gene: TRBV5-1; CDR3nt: TGCGCCAGCAGCAAAGACGTGGGACTCACAGATACGCAGTATTTT; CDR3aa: CASSKDVGLTDTQYF
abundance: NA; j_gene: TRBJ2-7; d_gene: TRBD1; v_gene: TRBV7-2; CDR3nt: TGTGCCAGCAGCGCAGGACAGGGGGCCTACGAGCAGTACTTC; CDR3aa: CASSAGQGAYEQYF
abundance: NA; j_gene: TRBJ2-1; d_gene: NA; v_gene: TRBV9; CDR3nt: TGTGCCAGCAGTCCCCCCTTATCAGACAATGAGCAGTTCTTC; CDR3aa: CASSPPLSDNEQFF
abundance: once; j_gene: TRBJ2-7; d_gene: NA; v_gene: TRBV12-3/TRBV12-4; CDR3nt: TGTGCCAGCAGTTTTGTCCTCTACGAGCAGTACTTC; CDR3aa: CASSFVLYEQYF
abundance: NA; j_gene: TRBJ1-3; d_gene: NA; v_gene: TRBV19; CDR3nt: TGTGCCAGTAGTATCGGACAGCACTCTGGAAACACCATATATTTT; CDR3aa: CASSIGQHSGNTIYF
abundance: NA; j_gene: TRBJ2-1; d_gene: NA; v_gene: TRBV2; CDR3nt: TGTGCCAGCAGTCTGGACTCAGGAGCGGCTGAGCAGTTCTTC; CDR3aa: CASSLDSGAAEQFF
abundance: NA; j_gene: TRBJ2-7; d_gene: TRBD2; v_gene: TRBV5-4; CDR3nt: TGTGCCAGCAGCTTGGGCCTAGCGGGGTCATACGAGCAGTACTTC; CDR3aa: CASSLGLAGSYEQYF
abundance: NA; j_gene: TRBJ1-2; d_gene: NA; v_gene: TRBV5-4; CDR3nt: TGTGCCAGCAGCTCCAACCCCTTTACAGTATATGGCTACACCTTC; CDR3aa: CASSSNPFTVYGYTF
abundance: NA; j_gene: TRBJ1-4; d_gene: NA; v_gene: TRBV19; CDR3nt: TGTGCCAGTAGTATCACGGGGACTAATGAAAAACTGTTTTTT; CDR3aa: CASSITGTNEKLFF
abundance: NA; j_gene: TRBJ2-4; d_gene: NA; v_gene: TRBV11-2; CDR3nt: TGTGCCAGCAGCCAAGGGGCAGGGGAGTTATCCAAAAACATTCAGTACTTC; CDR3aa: CASSQGAGELSKNIQYF
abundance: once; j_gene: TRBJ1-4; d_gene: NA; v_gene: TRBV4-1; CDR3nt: TGCGCCAGCAGCCAAGCTTCGGCAGGGGCAGATGAAAAACTGTTTTTT; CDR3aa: CASSQASAGADEKLFF
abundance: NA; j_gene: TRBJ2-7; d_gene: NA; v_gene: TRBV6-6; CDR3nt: TGTGCCAGCAGTTACTCGAGACAAAACTACGAGCAGTACTTC; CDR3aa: CASSYSRQNYEQYF
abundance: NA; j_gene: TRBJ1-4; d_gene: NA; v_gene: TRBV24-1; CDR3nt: TGTGCCACCAGTGAGGGCCGGGGACTGATTAATGAAAAACTGTTTTTT; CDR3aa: CATSEGRGLINEKLFF
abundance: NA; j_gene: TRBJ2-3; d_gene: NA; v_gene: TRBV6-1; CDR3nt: TGTGCCAGCAGTGAATCTATACGAGGAACAGATACGCAGTATTTT; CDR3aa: CASSESIRGTDTQYF
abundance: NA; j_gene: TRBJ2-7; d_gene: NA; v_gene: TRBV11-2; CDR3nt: TGTGCCAGCAGCTTTAGTAGCGGTGAATCCTACGAGCAGTACTTC; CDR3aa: CASSFSSGESYEQYF